Below are 5 T cell receptor beta chains sequenced from a single sample in a study of blood T cell repertoires in COVID-19 (dated by TCRdb to about 2020). The library was prepared using the immunoSEQ multiplex PCR assay. Sourced from immuneACCESS, this table was stored by TCRdb with only in-frame sequences that have V and J called. A share of the clones is absent; for the studies checked, an unresolved V gene accounts for under half, and the remainder has no known explanation. This sample holds some 190,000 clones; about 78% were observed only once. The ten largest clonotypes hold approximately 8.6% of the sample. The specimen sequenced was peripheral blood. All receptors derive from a woman aged 45-65 years with active or convalescent COVID-19.

The chain joins TRBV5-1 to TRBJ2-7; the D gene is possibly TRBD1 (8 bases). CDR1 and CDR2 from the germline V gene are SGHRS and YFSETQ. V lost 2 bases, J lost 6 bases, and 18 bases lay in between. This CDR3 has 15 amino acids. CDR3 residues: CASSFRTGRDSEQYF. The CDR3 bases are TGCGCCAGCAGCTTCCGGACAGGGAGGGACAGCGAGCAGTACTTC.

J is TRBJ2-5 and V is TRBV7-2; D call uncertain. The V end was cut by 5 bases, the J end by 0 bases, with 7 bases between. The germline V gene encodes CDR1 SGHTA and CDR2 FQGNSA. The length of the CDR3 is 13 residues. The CDR3 DNA sequence: TGTGCCAGCAGCGCCCAGAACCAAGAGACCCAGTACTTC. Its translation: CASSAQNQETQYF. The variable domain in full, with the rest retrieved from reference TRBV7-2 and TRBJ2-5, is GAGVSQSPSNKVTEKGKDVELRCDPISGHTALYWYRQSLGQGLEFLIYFQGNSAPDKSGLPSDRFSAERTGGSVSTLTIQRTQQEDSAVYLCASSAQNQETQYFGPGTRLLVL.

The chain has TRBV19 and TRBJ2-5; 13 bases are a match to TRBD2. Germline CDR1 LNHDA, CDR2 SQIVND (reference sequence). CDR3 length equals 15 residues. V lost 7 bases, J lost 1 base, and 3 bases stayed unmatched. The CDR3 region is CASIRLAGGQETQYF. The DNA of the CDR3 is TGTGCCAGTATACGACTAGCGGGAGGCCAAGAGACCCAGTACTTC.

This chain uses TRBV13 with TRBJ2-7; TRBD2 aligns across 12 bases. The CDR3 extends over 17 amino acids. V dropped 5 bases and J dropped 0; count of bases not matched to a gene: 8. The germline V gene encodes CDR1 PRHDT and CDR2 FYEKMQ (reference sequence). The DNA of the CDR3 is TGTGCCAGCAGCCTCAGACTAGCGGGGGCTTCCTCCTACGAGCAGTACTTC. It yields the protein CASSLRLAGASSYEQYF.

This sequence joins TRBV3-1 (or the pseudogene TRBV3-2) and TRBJ2-5; 7 bases match TRBD1. From germline, CDR1 is LGHDT and CDR2 YNNKEL (reference sequence). V dropped 4 bases and J dropped 2; count of bases not matched to a gene: 7. The CDR3 consists of 15 residues. CDR3 sequence: CASSPQGLWQETQYF. The CDR3 DNA is TGTGCCAGCAGCCCACAGGGGCTGTGGCAAGAGACCCAGTACTTC.